This is a list of T cell receptor beta chains from one sample in a study of T cell changes during pregnancy in multiple sclerosis. The protocol was immunoSEQ multiplex PCR, while the TCRdb copy is restricted to in-frame clones and leaves out a portion. The sample yields 60,000 to 75,000 clones, roughly 93% seen once. The sample here was peripheral blood, taken in the third trimester of pregnancy. The receptors come from a female donor with multiple sclerosis, enrolled in a pregnancy study. Each CDR3 is given with its conserved first and last residue. A D gene is named only where the DNA matches it firmly. Clone size appears in some rows only: once, few, many, or a class for an expanded clone.

D gene,CDR3 length,J gene,V gene,clone size,CDR3 protein,CDR3 DNA
-,13,TRBJ1-2,TRBV5-5,-,CASSPLLQDRYTF,TGTGCCAGCAGCCCGCTTCTACAGGATCGCTACACCTTC
TRBD2,16,TRBJ2-5,TRBV5-1,-,CASSLGLAGGVETQYF,TGCGCCAGCAGCTTAGGACTAGCGGGGGGGGTTGAGACCCAGTACTTC
TRBD1,16,TRBJ1-1,TRBV5-1,-,CASSLYGQGANTEAFF,TGCGCCAGCAGCTTGTACGGCCAGGGGGCAAATACTGAAGCTTTCTTT
-,14,TRBJ2-7,TRBV2,-,CASSEATLGTEQYF,TGTGCCAGCAGTGAAGCGACGCTAGGAACCGAGCAGTACTTC
TRBD2,17,TRBJ2-3,TRBV10-2,-,CASSPYRTSGGTDTQYF,TGCGCCAGCAGTCCCTACCGGACTAGCGGGGGCACAGATACGCAGTATTTT
TRBD1,15,TRBJ1-2,TRBV5-6,-,CASSRRDRASYGYTF,TGTGCCAGCAGCCGAAGGGACAGGGCCTCCTATGGCTACACCTTC
TRBD1,16,TRBJ2-7,TRBV18,-,CASSRQGQGSTYEQYF,TGTGCCAGCTCACGTCAGGGACAGGGGAGTACGTACGAGCAGTACTTC
TRBD2,15,TRBJ2-3,TRBV30,-,CAWQRTSGGTDTQYF,TGTGCCTGGCAGAGGACTAGCGGGGGAACAGATACGCAGTATTTT
TRBD1,14,TRBJ1-4,TRBV19,-,CASSPWDSIEKLFF,TGTGCCAGTAGCCCCTGGGACAGTATAGAAAAACTGTTTTTT
-,18,TRBJ1-5,TRBV7-2,once,CASSSPPGHSPSNQPQHF,TGTGCCAGCAGCTCCCCGCCGGGTCATTCCCCAAGCAATCAGCCCCAGCATTTT
-,14,TRBJ1-1,TRBV13,-,CASSLGRLNTEAFF,TGTGCCAGCAGCCTCGGGAGGTTGAACACTGAAGCTTTCTTT
TRBD1,14,TRBJ1-2,TRBV6-6,-,CASSLQGAVKGYTF,TGTGCCAGCAGTTTACAGGGGGCGGTGAAAGGCTACACCTTC
-,13,TRBJ1-2,TRBV29-1,few,CSVEVLGGYGYTF,TGCAGCGTTGAAGTCCTCGGGGGCTATGGCTACACCTTC
-,14,TRBJ2-6,TRBV5-5,-,CASSYYSGANVLTF,TGTGCCAGCAGCTACTACTCTGGGGCCAACGTCCTGACTTTC
-,14,TRBJ1-6,TRBV28,-,CASSLYQGNSPLHF,TGTGCCAGCAGCCTGTACCAGGGGAATTCACCCCTCCACTTT
-,13,TRBJ1-5,TRBV10-1,few,CASRASSNQPQHF,TGCGCCAGCAGGGCATCTAGCAATCAGCCCCAGCATTTT
-,13,TRBJ1-2,TRBV6-4,-,CASRKPGLFNYTF,TGTGCCAGCCGGAAGCCGGGACTGTTTAACTACACCTTC
-,15,TRBJ2-3,TRBV5-1,-,CASSLVSGSTDTQYF,TGCGCCAGCAGCTTGGTGTCAGGGAGCACAGATACGCAGTATTTT
-,12,TRBJ2-7,TRBV5-1,-,CASSSGIYEQYF,TGCGCCAGCAGCTCGGGTATCTACGAGCAGTACTTC
-,14,TRBJ2-3,TRBV30,-,CAWSVLGTGDTQYF,TGTGCCTGGAGTGTCTTGGGCACCGGAGATACGCAGTATTTT
-,15,TRBJ2-1,TRBV15,-,CATSPTLDFYNEQFF,TGTGCCACCAGTCCTACCCTGGACTTCTACAATGAGCAGTTCTTC
-,15,TRBJ1-5,TRBV7-8,once,CASSSQTGADQPQHF,TGTGCCAGCAGCTCACAGACAGGTGCGGATCAGCCCCAGCATTTT
-,14,TRBJ1-5,TRBV6-4,-,CASSDPMLGQPQHF,TGTGCCAGCAGTGACCCCATGCTTGGCCAGCCCCAGCATTTT
TRBD1,14,TRBJ2-3,TRBV7-9,-,CASSFRGQGDTQYF,TGTGCCAGCAGCTTCAGGGGGCAGGGGGATACGCAGTATTTT
-,15,TRBJ2-5,TRBV5-8,-,CASSFGQPAQETQYF,TGTGCCAGCAGCTTTGGACAGCCGGCGCAAGAGACCCAGTACTTC
-,15,TRBJ1-4,TRBV9,-,CASSPSLATNEKLFF,TGTGCCAGCAGCCCCAGTCTGGCAACTAATGAAAAACTGTTTTTT
TRBD1,12,TRBJ2-7,TRBV6-1,-,CASGQGDYEQYF,TGTGCCAGCGGACAGGGGGACTACGAGCAGTACTTC
TRBD1,14,TRBJ1-1,TRBV27,once,CASRPLGQARVAFF,TGTGCCAGCCGCCCCCTTGGACAGGCTCGAGTGGCTTTCTTT
-,14,TRBJ1-1,TRBV2,-,CASSSPDGAFEAFF,TGTGCCAGCAGCTCCCCTGATGGAGCCTTTGAAGCTTTCTTT
TRBD1,12,TRBJ2-3,TRBV11-2,few,CASSLWGQAEYF,TGTGCCAGCAGCTTATGGGGACAGGCCGAGTATTTT
TRBD2,16,TRBJ2-1,TRBV7-7,-,CASSLGPSGDYNEQFF,TGTGCTAGCAGCTTAGGGCCTAGCGGGGACTACAATGAGCAGTTCTTC
-,15,TRBJ2-7,TRBV29-1,-,CSVWRVGAPGYEQYF,TGCAGCGTCTGGCGAGTGGGGGCGCCGGGGTACGAGCAGTACTTC
TRBD1,15,TRBJ2-1,TRBV11-2,once,CASSPGQGMRNEQFF,TGTGCCAGCAGCCCGGGACAGGGGATGAGAAATGAGCAGTTCTTC
-,15,TRBJ1-3,TRBV6-6,few,CASSSGNLSGNTIYF,TGTGCCAGCAGTTCGGGGAACCTCTCTGGAAACACCATATATTTT
TRBD2,16,TRBJ2-5,TRBV27,-,CASSLSATSGVETQYF,TGTGCCAGCAGCCTCTCTGCGACTAGCGGGGTCGAGACCCAGTACTTC
-,20,TRBJ1-1,TRBV6-4,-,CASSPRLGRGLPPKNTEAFF,TGTGCCAGCAGCCCGAGGTTAGGGCGCGGGTTACCCCCGAAAAACACTGAAGCTTTCTTT
-,14,TRBJ1-3,TRBV28,-,CASSLLSSGNTIYF,TGTGCCAGCAGTTTACTCAGCTCTGGAAACACCATATATTTT
-,14,TRBJ1-2,TRBV6-5,-,CASSYSITGYGYTF,TGTGCCAGCAGTTACTCGATCACAGGATATGGCTACACCTTC
-,14,TRBJ1-4,TRBV9,-,CASSVASQNEKLFF,TGTGCCAGCAGCGTAGCCAGTCAGAATGAAAAACTGTTTTTT
-,12,TRBJ1-1,TRBV29-1,-,CSVGRAGAEAFF,TGCAGCGTGGGAAGGGCAGGGGCTGAAGCTTTCTTT
-,16,TRBJ1-2,TRBV10-1,-,CASSSVLRSQTYGYTF,TGCGCCAGCAGTTCGGTACTAAGATCGCAGACCTATGGCTACACCTTC
-,13,TRBJ1-2,TRBV28,once,CASSPSDSYGYTF,TGTGCCAGCAGCCCATCGGACAGCTATGGCTACACCTTC
-,17,TRBJ2-7,TRBV7-9,-,CASSLAGGGPVGDEQYF,TGTGCCAGCAGCTTAGCGGGAGGGGGGCCCGTAGGGGACGAGCAGTACTTC
-,13,TRBJ1-2,TRBV5-5,once,CASSLARNYGYTF,TGTGCCAGCAGCTTGGCCAGAAACTATGGCTACACCTTC
-,19,TRBJ1-6,TRBV2,-,CASSADHRDWSSYNSPLHF,TGTGCCAGCAGTGCTGATCACCGGGACTGGAGCTCCTATAATTCACCCCTCCACTTT
TRBD1,15,TRBJ1-4,TRBV19,-,CASSGTGTGGEKLFF,TGTGCCAGTAGTGGGACCGGGACAGGGGGTGAAAAACTGTTTTTT
-,13,TRBJ1-2,TRBV27,-,CASSLAGPYGYTF,TGTGCCAGCAGTTTAGCAGGCCCCTATGGCTACACCTTC
TRBD2,15,TRBJ2-1,TRBV6-5,few,CASSQGLAGVNEQFF,TGTGCCAGCTCGCAGGGACTAGCGGGGGTTAATGAGCAGTTCTTC
TRBD1,17,TRBJ2-7,TRBV5-6,-,CASSLIALGTGYYEQYF,TGTGCCAGCAGCTTGATCGCTTTGGGGACAGGATACTACGAGCAGTACTTC
-,17,TRBJ1-2,TRBV18,-,CASSPGQGPYLNYGYTF,TGTGCCAGCTCACCAGGGCAGGGCCCTTATCTCAACTATGGCTACACCTTC
TRBD2,13,TRBJ2-5,TRBV7-2,-,CASSKGLAETQYF,TGTGCCAGCAGCAAAGGACTAGCGGAGACCCAGTACTTC
-,17,TRBJ1-5,TRBV4-1,-,CASSPRGDTYSNQPQHF,TGCGCCAGCAGCCCCCGTGGGGACACATATAGCAATCAGCCCCAGCATTTT
-,14,TRBJ1-5,TRBV5-6,-,CASSSGFSNQPQHF,TGTGCCAGCAGCTCAGGATTTAGCAATCAGCCCCAGCATTTT
-,15,TRBJ2-3,TRBV7-2,once,CASSPWGGATDTQYF,TGTGCCAGCAGTCCTTGGGGGGGGGCCACAGATACGCAGTATTTT
TRBD2,15,TRBJ2-1,TRBV12-5,-,CASGLGLAGYNEQFF,TGTGCTAGTGGTTTGGGACTAGCGGGGTACAATGAGCAGTTCTTC
TRBD2,15,TRBJ2-3,TRBV6-5,-,CASRSRRGDTDTQYF,TGTGCCAGCCGATCACGGCGGGGGGACACAGATACGCAGTATTTT
-,14,TRBJ1-4,TRBV19,-,CASSLTAGNEKLFF,TGTGCCAGTAGCCTGACAGCGGGGAATGAAAAACTGTTTTTT
-,13,TRBJ1-4,TRBV19,-,CASSQDRIEKLFF,TGTGCCAGTAGTCAGGACAGAATAGAAAAACTGTTTTTT
TRBD1,13,TRBJ2-7,TRBV12-5,-,CASGLDRGSEQYF,TGTGCTAGTGGTTTGGACAGGGGGAGTGAGCAGTACTTC